The 18 T cell receptor beta chains in this list originate from one sample, sequenced in a study of metastatic and nonmetastatic thyroid tumors. TCRdb re-called clones from the PCR reads using MiXCR. The top ten clones hold around 21% of a sample with around 6,000 clones, about 32% of them seen once. There were no patients who had received any treatment before thyroid surgery. The specimen was adjacent normal tissue. All receptors come from a female donor with papillary thyroid cancer or a benign thyroid nodule (not recorded which). Some clones in this sample may be carry-over from other donors' samples.

This clone was counted a single time. The chain is built from TRBV20-1 and TRBJ2-1; D gene unclear. CDR3 size: 14 residues. CDR1 is DFQATT, CDR2 SNEGSKA, per germline (reference sequence). The germline V and J ends were trimmed by 3 bases and 0 bases, with 9 bases remaining between them. The DNA for the CDR3 is TGCAGTGCTAGGGACCACTCCTCCTACAATGAGCAGTTCTTC. As protein: CSARDHSSYNEQFF.

V usage is TRBV20-1 and J usage is TRBJ2-7, with TRBD2 matching over 7 bases. The CDR3 loop spans 19 amino acids. Trimming removed 1 base from V and 2 bases from J; junction bases left unmatched: 20. The germline gives CDR1 DFQATT, CDR2 SNEGSKA (reference sequence). The CDR3 DNA sequence: TGCAGTGCTAGAGCAGATCCGCGGGAGAAGTCCCTTAGCCCCTACGAGCAGTACTTC. This translates into CSARADPREKSLSPYEQYF.

This clone qualifies as medium-sized. The gene calls are TRBV24-1 and TRBJ2-1; TRBD1 might be the D (5 bases). Germline loops: CDR1 KGHDR, CDR2 SFDVKD. Between the trimmed V and J ends, which lost 4 bases and 8 bases, there was a span of 14 bases. The CDR3 contains 14 residues. This chain's CDR3 is CATSDPPGSDEQFF. The DNA of the CDR3 is TGTGCCACCAGTGACCCGCCAGGGTCCGATGAGCAGTTCTTC.

In this sample, this clone turned up a few times. The chain combines TRBV20-1 with TRBJ2-7; TRBD2 matches at 12 bases. Per germline, CDR1 DFQATT and CDR2 SNEGSKA (reference sequence). This CDR3 is built from 14 residues. After removal of 2 bases from V and 7 bases from J, the junction contained 6 bases not matched to a gene. The CDR3 region is CSARTASGRGEQYF. In DNA, the CDR3 is TGCAGTGCTAGAACGGCTAGCGGGAGGGGGGAGCAGTACTTC.

The sample holds a few counts of this clone. The rearrangement uses TRBV28 and TRBJ1-2, with 10 nucleotides matching TRBD1. CDR1 and CDR2 from the germline V gene are MDHEN and SYDVKM. V shed 5 bases, J shed 4 bases, and the junction held 10 bases outside the gene matches. The CDR3 sequence is 16 residues long. DNA for the CDR3: TGTGCCAGCAGTCCCGGACAGGGGGGATTTCGCTATGGCTACACCTTC. It codes for CASSPGQGGFRYGYTF.

This clone was recorded a few times. V usage is TRBV28 and J usage is TRBJ2-2; 13 nucleotides match TRBD2. CDR1 and CDR2 (germline): MDHEN, SYDVKM. The CDR3 is made up of 16 amino acids. V dropped 3 bases and J dropped 5; count of bases not matched to a gene: 3. CDR3 protein: CASSLGLAGRTGELFF. The DNA of the CDR3 is TGTGCCAGCAGTTTGGGACTAGCGGGGAGGACCGGGGAGCTGTTTTTT.

CDR3 sequence (DNA): TGCAGTGCTCAGGGCAGTTTTGCTAGCGGGGGAACCGGGGAGCTGTTTTTT. Its protein product is CSAQGSFASGGTGELFF. The genes are TRBV20-1 and TRBJ2-2, with 10 bases aligning to TRBD2. CDR1 and CDR2 (germline): DFQATT, SNEGSKA (reference sequence). The CDR3 runs to 17 residues. V lost 5 bases to trimming and J lost 5 bases; unmatched junction nucleotides: 14.

This clone rates as medium-sized. The V and J genes are TRBV28 and TRBJ1-5, with 7 bases that match TRBD1. This CDR3 has 14 amino acids. Germline lookup yields CDR1 MDHEN and CDR2 SYDVKM. V gave up 6 bases and J gave up 0 bases; unmatched junction bases: 2. CDR3 region: CASREGASNQPQHF. The CDR3 bases are TGTGCCAGCAGGGAGGGGGCTAGCAATCAGCCCCAGCATTTT.

The chain joins TRBV20-1 to TRBJ1-1; unclear D gene. Trimming left V 5 bases short and J 6 bases short, with 13 bases between. Germline V gives CDR1 DFQATT, CDR2 SNEGSKA (reference sequence). The CDR3 contains 12 residues. The CDR3 DNA follows: TGCAGTGCTGGAAACCCAAGCTCTGAAGCTTTCTTT. It specifies CSAGNPSSEAFF.

This clone occurred a few times. This chain uses TRBV28 with TRBJ1-5; the D gene is possibly TRBD1 (6 bases). The V end lost 6 bases, the J end lost 5 bases, and 17 bases lay between the germline ends. Germline V gene sequence: CDR1 MDHEN, CDR2 SYDVKM. CDR3 length equals 15 residues. CDR3 residues: CASRLPNREYQPQHF. The CDR3 bases are TGTGCCAGCAGGCTACCGAACAGGGAGTATCAGCCCCAGCATTTT.

This chain connects TRBV6-1 to TRBJ2-7, with a tentative D call TRBD2 (7 bases). CDR3 length equals 15 residues. Per the germline V gene, CDR1 is MNHNS and CDR2 is SASEGT. Trimming stripped 6 bases from V and 2 bases from J, with 17 bases between. The CDR3 loop is CASSMGAGDTYEQYF. The CDR3 coding sequence is TGTGCCAGCAGCATGGGGGCGGGAGATACCTACGAGCAGTACTTC.

This clone was detected a few times. The chain is built from TRBV7-2 and TRBJ2-7, with TRBD1 matching 8 bases. V lost 5 bases, J lost 7 bases, and 4 bases stayed unmatched. The CDR3 runs to 12 residues. CDR1 SGHTA and CDR2 FQGNSA come from the germline V gene. The CDR3 nucleotides read TGTGCCAGCAGCCCAGGACAGGGAGAGCAGTACTTC. Translation gives CASSPGQGEQYF.

This chain uses TRBV24-1 with TRBJ2-7, with D possibly TRBD1 on 6 matching bases. The germline V and J ends were trimmed by 3 bases and 7 bases, with 9 bases remaining between them. This CDR3 is built from 12 residues. Germline lookup yields CDR1 KGHDR and CDR2 SFDVKD. CDR3 loop: CATSDRRGEQYF. The CDR3 DNA follows: TGTGCCACCAGTGATCGAAGGGGGGAGCAGTACTTC.

This clone was detected a few times. The genes are TRBV28 and TRBJ1-3, with D unresolved. Germline V CDR1 and CDR2: MDHEN, SYDVKM. Trimming pared 3 bases from V and 2 bases from J, leaving 8 bases between. CDR3 length equals 14 residues. The CDR3 DNA reads as TGTGCCAGCAGTTTGTCAGGAGCTGGAAACACCATATATTTT. Translating gives CASSLSGAGNTIYF.

As for this clone: Because it lacks the conserved phenylalanine or tryptophan at the end, this CDR3 is likely a read error. The rearrangement links TRBV10-2 to TRBJ2-2; D not certain. This CDR3 is built from 16 residues. Deletions cut 0 bases from V and 8 bases from J, with 16 bases between. Per germline, CDR1 WSHSY and CDR2 SAAADI. The chain's CDR3 is CASSESAVGFTGELFI. The CDR3 DNA reads TGCGCCAGCAGTGAGTCCGCGGTGGGGTTCACTGGGGAGCTGTTTATT.

The rearrangement links TRBV5-4 to TRBJ1-5; no clear D gene. Germline CDR1 reads SGHNT; CDR2 reads YYREEE (reference sequence). This CDR3 region has 17 residues. With 0 bases removed from V and 0 bases from J, the gap between germline ends came to 13 bases. The CDR3 protein is CASSLGPWVYSNQPQHF. The CDR3 DNA sequence: TGTGCCAGCAGCTTGGGCCCCTGGGTCTATAGCAATCAGCCCCAGCATTTT.

The chain links TRBV11-2 to TRBJ2-7; 7 nucleotides match TRBD1. The CDR3 extends over 16 amino acids. V lost 2 bases to trimming and J lost 2 bases; unmatched junction nucleotides: 9. Germline V gives CDR1 SGHAT, CDR2 FQNNGV. CDR3 nucleotide sequence: TGTGCCAGCAGCTTATGGTCCACAGGGGCTACCTACGAGCAGTACTTC. Its translation: CASSLWSTGATYEQYF.

The chain links TRBV28 to TRBJ1-2; 9 bases line up with TRBD1. The germline V gene has CDR1 MDHEN and CDR2 SYDVKM. The V and J ends lost 5 bases and 6 bases, in that order; junction bases with no gene match: 4. The CDR3 totals 13 residues. CDR3 in DNA: TGTGCCAGCAGTACAGGGGGCGGAAATGGCTACACCTTC. It codes for CASSTGGGNGYTF.